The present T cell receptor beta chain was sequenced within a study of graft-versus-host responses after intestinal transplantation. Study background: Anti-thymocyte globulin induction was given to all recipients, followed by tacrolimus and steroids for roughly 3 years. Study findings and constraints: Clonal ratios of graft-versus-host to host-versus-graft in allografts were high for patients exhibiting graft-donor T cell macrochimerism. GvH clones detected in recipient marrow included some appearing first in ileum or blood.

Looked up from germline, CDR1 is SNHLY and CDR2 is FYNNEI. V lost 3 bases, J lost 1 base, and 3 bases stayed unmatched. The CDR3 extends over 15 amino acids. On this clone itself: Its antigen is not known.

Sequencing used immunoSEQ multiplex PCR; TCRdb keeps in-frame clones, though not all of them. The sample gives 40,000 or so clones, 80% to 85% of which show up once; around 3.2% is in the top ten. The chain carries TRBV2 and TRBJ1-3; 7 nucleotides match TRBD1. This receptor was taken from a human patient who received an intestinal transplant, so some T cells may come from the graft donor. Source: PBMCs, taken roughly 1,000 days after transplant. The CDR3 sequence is CASSERGQSGNTIYF. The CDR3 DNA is TGTGCCAGCAGTGAGAGGGGGCAGTCTGGAAACACCATATATTTT.